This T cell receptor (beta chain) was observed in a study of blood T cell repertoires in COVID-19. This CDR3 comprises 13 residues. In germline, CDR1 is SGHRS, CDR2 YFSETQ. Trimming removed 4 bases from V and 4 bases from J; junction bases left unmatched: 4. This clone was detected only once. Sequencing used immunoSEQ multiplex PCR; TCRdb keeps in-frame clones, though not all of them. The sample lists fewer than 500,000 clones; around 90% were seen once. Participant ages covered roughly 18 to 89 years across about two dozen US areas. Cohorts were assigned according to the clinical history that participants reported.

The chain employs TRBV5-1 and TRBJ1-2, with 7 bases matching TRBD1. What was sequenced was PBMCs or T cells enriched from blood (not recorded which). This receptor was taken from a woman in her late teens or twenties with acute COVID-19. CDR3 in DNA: TGCGCCAGCAGCATGGACAGGCTCTATGGCTACACCTTC. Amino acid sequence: CASSMDRLYGYTF.